A single T cell receptor (beta chain) is shown here with its context. Its antigen is not known. The data were taken from a study of molecular identifiers for immune sequencing clone quantification. Study background: Replicates split RNA from roughly 18,000 or 92,000 naive CD8 cells five ways, and the researchers sequenced four portions. Study conclusions and caveats: Over 99% of CMV-specific effector molecules, but under 1% of naive ones, were in clones above 20 copies. Sizes of highly expanded clones could be underestimated through identical TCRs sharing a barcode.

In TCRdb, the PCR reads were re-called with MiXCR into one record per CDR3 protein. The data hold 300,000 to 400,000 distinct CDR3 sequences, with roughly 23% observed a single time. Between the trimmed V and J ends, which lost 0 bases and 15 bases, there was a span of 21 bases. CDR1 and CDR2 from the germline V gene are LGHNA and YNFKEQ. This CDR3 spans 15 amino acids. Sorted cell numbers of 20,000 to 1,000,000, with 10%, 30% or 50% RNA, served as input for naive CD8 libraries. The chain joins TRBV4-2 to TRBJ1-5; no reliable D call. This clonotype was sampled from a human donor in good health. Some libraries in this study had Jurkat cell RNA spiked in. The sample was naive CD8+ T cells from blood, with Jurkat cell RNA spiked in. This sample's subset: FACS-sorted CD8+CD4-CCR7+CD45RA+ naive T cells. The DNA for the CDR3 is TGTGCCAGCAGCCAAGATGAGTCGCTGCAAGGTTACCGGCATTTT. It yields the protein CASSQDESLQGYRHF.